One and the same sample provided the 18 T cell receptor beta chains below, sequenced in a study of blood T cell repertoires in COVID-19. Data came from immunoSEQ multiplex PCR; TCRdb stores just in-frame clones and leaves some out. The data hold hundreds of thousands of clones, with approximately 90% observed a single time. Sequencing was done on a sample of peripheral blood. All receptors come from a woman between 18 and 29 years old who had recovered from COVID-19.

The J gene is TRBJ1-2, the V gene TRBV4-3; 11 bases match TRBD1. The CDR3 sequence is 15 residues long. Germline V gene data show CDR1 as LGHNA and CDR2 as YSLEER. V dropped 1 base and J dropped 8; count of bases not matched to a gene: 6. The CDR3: CASSQAGQGVFGYTF. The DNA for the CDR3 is TGCGCCAGCAGCCAAGCGGGACAGGGGGTGTTCGGCTACACCTTC.

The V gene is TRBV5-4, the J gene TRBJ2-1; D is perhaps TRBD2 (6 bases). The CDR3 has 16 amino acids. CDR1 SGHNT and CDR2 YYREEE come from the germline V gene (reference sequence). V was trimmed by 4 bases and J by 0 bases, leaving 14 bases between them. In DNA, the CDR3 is TGTGCCAGCAGCACCATTGGCGGGAACTCCTACAATGAGCAGTTCTTC. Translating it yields CASSTIGGNSYNEQFF.

CDR3 loop: CASSSRPGTSGRRSYNEQFF. In DNA, the CDR3 is TGTGCCAGCAGCTCCCGGCCCGGGACTAGCGGGAGAAGGTCCTACAATGAGCAGTTCTTC. This sequence joins TRBV9 and TRBJ2-1; 14 nucleotides match TRBD2. Germline lookup yields CDR1 SGDLS and CDR2 YYNGEE. The CDR3 is made up of 20 amino acids. Trimming removed 4 bases from V and 1 base from J; junction bases left unmatched: 13.

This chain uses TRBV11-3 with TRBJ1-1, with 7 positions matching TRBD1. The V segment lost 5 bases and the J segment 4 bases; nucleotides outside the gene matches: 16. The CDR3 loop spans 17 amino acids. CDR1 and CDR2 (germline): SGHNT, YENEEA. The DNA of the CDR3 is TGTGCCAGCAGCCGAAGACAGGGCGGCTTTGAGGCCACTGAAGCTTTCTTT. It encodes CASSRRQGGFEATEAFF.

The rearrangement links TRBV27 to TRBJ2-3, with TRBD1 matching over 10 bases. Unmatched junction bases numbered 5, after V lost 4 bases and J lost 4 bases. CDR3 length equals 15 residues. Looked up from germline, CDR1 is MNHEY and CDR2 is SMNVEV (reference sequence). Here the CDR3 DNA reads TGTGCCAGCAGTTCCACCGACAGGGGGCCAGATACGCAGTATTTT. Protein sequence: CASSSTDRGPDTQYF.

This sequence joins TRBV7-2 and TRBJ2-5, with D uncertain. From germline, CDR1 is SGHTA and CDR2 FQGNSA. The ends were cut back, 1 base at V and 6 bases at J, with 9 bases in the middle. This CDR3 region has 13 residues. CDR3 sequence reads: CASSLGLTKTQYF. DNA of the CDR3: TGTGCCAGCAGCTTAGGTCTAACCAAGACCCAGTACTTC.

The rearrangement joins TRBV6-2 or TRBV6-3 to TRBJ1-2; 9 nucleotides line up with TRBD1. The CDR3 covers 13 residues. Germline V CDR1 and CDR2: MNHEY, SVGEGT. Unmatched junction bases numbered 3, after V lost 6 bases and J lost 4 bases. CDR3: CASSKTGGYGYTF. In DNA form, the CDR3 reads TGTGCCAGCAGCAAGACAGGGGGCTATGGCTACACCTTC.

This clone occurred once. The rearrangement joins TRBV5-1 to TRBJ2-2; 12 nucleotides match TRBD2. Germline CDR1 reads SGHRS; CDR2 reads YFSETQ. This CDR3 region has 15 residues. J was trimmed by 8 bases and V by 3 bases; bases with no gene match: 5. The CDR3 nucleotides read TGCGCCAGCAGCTCGACTAGCGGGAGTGTAGGGGAGCTGTTTTTT. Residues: CASSSTSGSVGELFF.

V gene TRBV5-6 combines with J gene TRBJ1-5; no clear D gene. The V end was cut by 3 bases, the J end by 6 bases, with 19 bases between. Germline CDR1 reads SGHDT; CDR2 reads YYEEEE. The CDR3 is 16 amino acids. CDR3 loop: CASSSEGTRAIQPQHF. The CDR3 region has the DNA TGTGCCAGCAGCTCGGAAGGCACGAGGGCCATTCAGCCCCAGCATTTT.

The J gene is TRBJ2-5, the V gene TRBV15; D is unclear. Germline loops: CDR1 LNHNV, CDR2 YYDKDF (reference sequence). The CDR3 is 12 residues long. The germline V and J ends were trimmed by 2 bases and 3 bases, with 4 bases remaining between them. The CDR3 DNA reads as TGTGCCACCAGCAGACAGGAAGAGACCCAGTACTTC. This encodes CATSRQEETQYF.

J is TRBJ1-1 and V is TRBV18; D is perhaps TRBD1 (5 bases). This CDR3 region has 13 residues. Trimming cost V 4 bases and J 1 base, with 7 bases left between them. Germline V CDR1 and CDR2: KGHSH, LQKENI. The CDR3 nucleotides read TGTGCCAGCTCACAAGACAGGAACACTGAAGCTTTCTTT. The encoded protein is CASSQDRNTEAFF.

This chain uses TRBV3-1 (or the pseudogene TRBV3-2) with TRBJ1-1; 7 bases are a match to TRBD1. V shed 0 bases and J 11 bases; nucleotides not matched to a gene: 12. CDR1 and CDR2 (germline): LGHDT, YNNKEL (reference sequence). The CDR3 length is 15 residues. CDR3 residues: CASSQEREGGGEAFF. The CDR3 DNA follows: TGTGCCAGCAGCCAAGAGCGAGAAGGGGGCGGGGAGGCTTTCTTT.

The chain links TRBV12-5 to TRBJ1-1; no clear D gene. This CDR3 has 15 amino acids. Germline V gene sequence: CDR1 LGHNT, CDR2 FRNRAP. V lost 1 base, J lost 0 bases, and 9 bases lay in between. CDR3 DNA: TGTGCTAGTGGTTTGGACCTCACAGTGAACACTGAAGCTTTCTTT. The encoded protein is CASGLDLTVNTEAFF.

The CDR3 DNA reads as TGTGCCAGCAGTTACAAGCGGGCCCTCTATGGCTACACCTTC. Translated, it gives CASSYKRALYGYTF. The chain is built from TRBV6-5 and TRBJ1-2; D unclear. V was trimmed by 2 bases and J by 4 bases, leaving 11 bases between them. CDR1 and CDR2 from the germline V gene are MNHEY and SVGAGI. The CDR3 loop spans 14 amino acids.

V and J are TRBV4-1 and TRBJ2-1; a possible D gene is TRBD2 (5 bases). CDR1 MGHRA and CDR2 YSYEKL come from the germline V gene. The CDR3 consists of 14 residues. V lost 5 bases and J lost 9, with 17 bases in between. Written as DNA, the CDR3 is TGCGCCAGCAGCGAAAGTAATAGGGCGGGTGAGCAGTTCTTC. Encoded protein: CASSESNRAGEQFF.

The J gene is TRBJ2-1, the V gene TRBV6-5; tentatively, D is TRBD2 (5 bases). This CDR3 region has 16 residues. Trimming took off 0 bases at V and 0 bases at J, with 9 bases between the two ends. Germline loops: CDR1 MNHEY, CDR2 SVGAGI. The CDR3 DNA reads TGTGCCAGCAGTTACTCCACTAGTAGCTCCTACAATGAGCAGTTCTTC. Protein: CASSYSTSSSYNEQFF.

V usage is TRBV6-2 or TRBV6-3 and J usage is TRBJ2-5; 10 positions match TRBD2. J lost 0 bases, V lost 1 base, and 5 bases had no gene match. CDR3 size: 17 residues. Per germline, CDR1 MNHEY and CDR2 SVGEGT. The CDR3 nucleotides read TGTGCCAGCAGTTACTTGGGTAGCGGGGGGTACCAAGAGACCCAGTACTTC. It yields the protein CASSYLGSGGYQETQYF.

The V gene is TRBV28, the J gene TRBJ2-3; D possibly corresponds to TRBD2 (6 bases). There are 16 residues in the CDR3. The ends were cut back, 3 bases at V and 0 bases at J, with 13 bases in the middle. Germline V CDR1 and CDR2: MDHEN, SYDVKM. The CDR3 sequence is CASSFLRDSSTDTQYF. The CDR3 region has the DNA TGTGCCAGCAGTTTCCTCCGGGACTCCAGCACAGATACGCAGTATTTT.